The following is a T cell receptor (beta chain) sequence with its context. V dropped 8 bases and J dropped 10; count of bases not matched to a gene: 7. From germline, CDR1 is MNHEY and CDR2 SMNVEV (reference sequence). The CDR3 sequence is 13 residues long. The data were taken from a study of OX40 agonist ivuxolimab in advanced cancers. Whole-study context: Those treated in dose escalation had hepatocellular carcinoma, melanoma, renal cell cancer or head and neck cancer.

Sequencing was performed with immunoSEQ multiplex PCR; in TCRdb, only in-frame clones are kept and a portion is missing. The sample comprises fewer than 90,000 clones, roughly nine tenths of which are singletons, and around 1.5% rests with the top ten. This clonotype was sampled from an adult with an advanced solid tumor such as melanoma, head and neck, liver or kidney cancer. The V call is TRBV27, the J call TRBJ1-6; 8 bases line up with TRBD1. The sample consisted of CD4+ or CD8+ T cells sorted from blood, taken in a trial of the OX40 agonist ivuxolimab. CDR3 bases: TGTGCCAGCGGACAGGGAATACGATCACCCCTCCACTTT. Translated: CASGQGIRSPLHF.